The 3 T cell receptor beta chains given below trace back to one sample, sequenced in a study of cytomegalovirus exposure and HLA in healthy donors. PCR employed 60 Vbeta and 13 Jbeta primers. This table comes from immunoSEQ multiplex PCR, and its TCRdb copy is limited to in-frame clones, with some not included. The table includes 85,000 to 100,000 clones, more than 60% detected once. Sequencing was done on a sample of PBMCs. These TCRs come from a man in his fifties or sixties in good health and CMV-seropositive.

This chain joins TRBV9 and TRBJ2-6; TRBD1 matches at 8 bases. The CDR3 runs 17 residues. Germline CDR1 reads SGDLS; CDR2 reads YYNGEE. After removal of 1 base from V and 1 base from J, the junction contained 4 bases not matched to a gene. Here the CDR3 DNA reads TGTGCCAGCAGCGTACGGACAGGGATATCTGGGGCCAACGTCCTGACTTTC. This sequence encodes CASSVRTGISGANVLTF.

The V gene is TRBV10-3, the J gene TRBJ1-5, with 7 positions matching TRBD1. V shed 10 bases and J 5 bases; nucleotides not matched to a gene: 14. The CDR3 is 15 residues long. Germline V gene lookup returns CDR1 ENHRY and CDR2 SYGVKD. DNA of the CDR3: TGTGCCAGCGCAGACTCCGGGACAGCTTATCAGCCCCAGCATTTT. It encodes CASADSGTAYQPQHF.

The chain joins TRBV14 to TRBJ1-1; no reliable D call. Trimming removed 4 bases from V and 1 base from J, with 4 bases in between. This CDR3 is built from 12 residues. Germline V gene data show CDR1 as SGHDN and CDR2 as FVKESK. CDR3 DNA: TGTGCCAGCAGCCCAGGGAACACTGAAGCTTTCTTT. Translating gives CASSPGNTEAFF. Filled out from reference TRBV14 and TRBJ1-1, the complete variable domain reads EAGVTQFPSHSVIEKGQTVTLRCDPISGHDNLYWYRRVMGKEIKFLLHFVKESKQDESGMPNNRFLAERTGGTYSTLKVQPAELEDSGVYFCASSPGNTEAFFGQGTRLTVV.